The 19 T cell receptor beta chains reported below all come from one sample, sequenced in a study of blood T cell repertoires in COVID-19. Assay used: immunoSEQ multiplex PCR; TCRdb lists only in-frame clones, some missing. The sample has more than 80,000 clones, 90% seen once. The material sequenced was peripheral blood. These receptors were taken from a man between 18 and 35 years old with COVID-19, enrolled during active disease.

The V call is TRBV6-1, the J call TRBJ2-1, with 7 bases that match TRBD2. Trimming took 2 bases from V and 0 from J; bases not matched to a gene: 4. CDR3 length: 16 residues. Germline assignment: CDR1 MNHNS and CDR2 SASEGT. DNA of the CDR3: TGTGCCAGCAGTGAAACCGGGAGGAGCTCCTACAATGAGCAGTTCTTC. It is translated as CASSETGRSSYNEQFF.

V usage is TRBV7-6 and J usage is TRBJ2-5; TRBD2 might be the D (5 bases). The CDR3 loop spans 12 amino acids. Trimming shortened V by 3 bases and J by 5 bases, and 7 bases separated the two germline ends. The V gene's germline CDR1 is SGHVS and CDR2 FNYEAQ. The CDR3 coding sequence is TGTGCCAGCAGCTTCGGCGGGGAGACCCAGTACTTC. Translated: CASSFGGETQYF.

J is TRBJ2-7 and V is TRBV6-5, with no clear D. The V end lost 8 bases, the J end lost 6 bases, and 17 bases lay between the germline ends. This CDR3 contains 13 residues. The germline V gene has CDR1 MNHEY and CDR2 SVGAGI. The CDR3, as DNA: TGTGCCAGCTGGGCAGTGACCTTGGGCGAGCAGTACTTC. This translates into CASWAVTLGEQYF.

The chain joins TRBV11-3 to TRBJ2-3; D call uncertain. The germline CDR1 and CDR2 sequences are SGHNT and YENEEA. V dropped 5 bases and J dropped 6 bases, with 6 bases sitting between them. This CDR3 has 11 residues. CDR3 nucleotide sequence: TGTGCCAGCAGCATCGGTGATACGCAGTATTTT. It encodes CASSIGDTQYF. Drawing the rest from reference TRBV11-3 and TRBJ2-3, the complete variable domain is EAGVVQSPRYKIIEKKQPVAFWCNPISGHNTLYWYLQNLGQGPELLIRYENEEAVDDSQLPKDRFSAERLKGVDSTLKIQPAELGDSAVYLCASSIGDTQYFGPGTRLTVL.

The gene calls are TRBV7-6 and TRBJ2-3; D perhaps matches TRBD1 (5 bases). This CDR3 region has 18 residues. Germline V CDR1 and CDR2: SGHVS, FNYEAQ. Trimming stripped 0 bases from V and 0 bases from J, with 16 bases between. This CDR3 is CASSLALGLFSSTDTQYF. CDR3 in DNA: TGTGCCAGCAGCTTAGCGCTGGGGCTATTTTCTAGCACAGATACGCAGTATTTT.

V gene TRBV24-1 combines with J gene TRBJ2-7; the match to TRBD1 covers 7 bases. Germline CDR1 KGHDR, CDR2 SFDVKD. The CDR3 loop spans 14 amino acids. The trim removed 0 bases at V and 6 bases at J, leaving 4 bases unmatched. CDR3 in DNA: TGTGCCACCAGTGATTTGAAGGGGGCAGGCGAGCAGTACTTC. Its protein product is CATSDLKGAGEQYF.

Only one count was recorded for this clone. Here the CDR3 reads CASSLGTSGRRNEQFF. In nucleotides, the CDR3 is TGTGCCAGTAGTTTGGGGACTAGCGGGAGGAGAAATGAGCAGTTCTTC. The rearrangement joins TRBV19 to TRBJ2-1; TRBD2 matches at 15 bases. The CDR3 has 16 residues. V lost 5 bases to trimming and J lost 7 bases; unmatched junction nucleotides: 6. Germline-derived CDR1 and CDR2 are LNHDA and SQIVND (reference sequence).

The chain has TRBV15 and TRBJ1-1, with TRBD1 matching 7 bases. The CDR3 is made up of 15 amino acids. V dropped 1 base and J dropped 4; count of bases not matched to a gene: 6. CDR1 is LNHNV, CDR2 YYDKDF, per germline (reference sequence). CDR3 DNA: TGTGCCACCAGCAGAGGGACAGGCGGGGTCACTGAAGCTTTCTTT. This translates into CATSRGTGGVTEAFF.

This clone appeared a single time. The chain employs TRBV19 and TRBJ2-7, with 7 bases aligning to TRBD1. The CDR3 is made up of 14 amino acids. Germline CDR1 is LNHDA and CDR2 is SQIVND (reference sequence). V was clipped by 3 bases and J by 1 base; unmatched bases: 3. CDR3 sequence: CASSMETGSYEQYF. Written as DNA, the CDR3 is TGTGCCAGTAGTATGGAGACAGGGTCCTACGAGCAGTACTTC.

This clone was found once. The chain employs TRBV6-5 and TRBJ1-2, with 8 bases fitting TRBD1. V dropped 8 bases and J dropped 0; count of bases not matched to a gene: 2. The CDR3 length is 13 residues. Germline CDR1 MNHEY, CDR2 SVGAGI. The CDR3 DNA sequence: TGTGCCAGCGGACAGGGCGCTAACTATGGCTACACCTTC. Translation gives CASGQGANYGYTF.

In DNA, the CDR3 is TGTGCCAGCAGTTTACGGAATTCACCCCTCCACTTT. Translating gives CASSLRNSPLHF. The chain joins TRBV6-5 to TRBJ1-6, with D unclear. CDR3 length equals 12 residues. Trimming shortened V by 4 bases and J by 7 bases, and 5 bases separated the two germline ends. In germline, CDR1 is MNHEY, CDR2 SVGAGI.

This clone was picked up a small number of times. The rearrangement uses TRBV27 and TRBJ2-7; 7 bases align to TRBD1. CDR3 length: 15 amino acids. Germline trimming cut 5 bases from V and 0 bases from J; bases unmatched to any gene: 7. Germline CDR1 MNHEY, CDR2 SMNVEV (reference sequence). For the CDR3, the DNA is TGTGCCAGCAGTCGGGCAGGGGGTTTCTCCTACGAGCAGTACTTC. Translated: CASSRAGGFSYEQYF.

This chain joins TRBV7-2 and TRBJ2-7; TRBD2 matches at 10 bases. CDR3 length: 15 amino acids. V trimming: 1 base; J trimming: 4 bases; junction bases outside the gene matches: 4. Germline V gene lookup returns CDR1 SGHTA and CDR2 FQGNSA. The DNA for the CDR3 is TGTGCCAGCAGCTTAGTAGCGGGAGGATTGTACGAGCAGTACTTC. It yields the protein CASSLVAGGLYEQYF.

The rearrangement uses TRBV29-1 and TRBJ1-1; D call uncertain. Trimming pared 4 bases from V and 4 bases from J, leaving 10 bases between. The germline CDR1 and CDR2 sequences are SQVTM and ANQGSEA. This CDR3 region has 12 residues. CDR3 nucleotide sequence: TGCAGCGTTGTCGGGTGGGTCACTGAAGCTTTCTTT. The encoded protein is CSVVGWVTEAFF.

V and J are TRBV14 and TRBJ2-5; 10 bases agree with TRBD1. V was pared by 4 bases and J by 2 bases, with 7 bases of the junction left unmatched. Germline V gene lookup returns CDR1 SGHDN and CDR2 FVKESK. The CDR3 is 16 residues long. CDR3 sequence: CASSPSWDRGQETQYF. In nucleotides, the CDR3 is TGTGCCAGCAGCCCGTCTTGGGACAGGGGACAAGAGACCCAGTACTTC.

This clone has at least ten counts. The genes are TRBV27 and TRBJ1-5, with 12 bases lining up with TRBD1. The CDR3 is 16 amino acids. The ends lost 4 bases at V and 7 bases at J; junction bases unmatched: 8. CDR1 and CDR2 from the germline V gene are MNHEY and SMNVEV (reference sequence). The DNA of the CDR3 is TGTGCCAGCAGTTCTCGGGACAGGGGGCCAGGGCAGCCCCAGCATTTT. It yields the protein CASSSRDRGPGQPQHF.

The DNA for the CDR3 is TGTGCCACCCGGGGGACTAGCGGTGTGGATGAGCAGTTCTTC. This gives the protein CATRGTSGVDEQFF. The V call is TRBV19, the J call TRBJ2-1; 11 positions agree with TRBD2. J was trimmed by 8 bases and V by 10 bases; bases with no gene match: 10. Germline CDR1 LNHDA, CDR2 SQIVND (reference sequence). The CDR3 loop spans 14 amino acids.

This chain connects TRBV5-1 to TRBJ2-7; D possibly corresponds to TRBD2 (6 bases). CDR3 size: 14 residues. Trimming stripped 3 bases from V and 7 bases from J, with 17 bases between. Looked up from germline, CDR1 is SGHRS and CDR2 is YFSETQ. CDR3: CASSSRDSRGEQYF. CDR3 DNA: TGCGCCAGCAGCTCGCGGGACTCCAGAGGGGAGCAGTACTTC.

The CDR3 DNA is TGTGCCAGCAGCAGAACAGGGTCCGGGGCCAACGTCCTGACTTTC. Translated: CASSRTGSGANVLTF. The chain couples TRBV7-9 to TRBJ2-6; weak D call: TRBD1 (6 bases). The V gene lost 5 bases and the J gene lost 4 bases, with 12 bases spanning the gap. The CDR3 runs 15 residues. Germline V lookup: CDR1 SEHNR, CDR2 FQNEAQ (reference sequence).